Following are 9 T cell receptor beta chains from one sample sequenced in a study of tumor-infiltrating lymphocytes in oesophageal squamous cell carcinoma. TCRdb used MiXCR to reprocess the PCR reads, holding one entry per CDR3 protein. The sample yields under 15,000 distinct CDR3 sequences, roughly 54% seen once. Input material: esophageal tumor tissue. The receptors come from a female donor with esophageal squamous cell carcinoma.

In this sample, this clonotype turned up a few times. The chain links TRBV7-6 to TRBJ2-2; 7 positions agree with TRBD2. The CDR3 contains 16 residues. Per germline, CDR1 SGHVS and CDR2 FNYEAQ. J gave up 1 base and V 0 bases, and 2 bases lay outside the gene matches. The CDR3: CASSLAASGNTGELFF. The DNA for the CDR3 is TGTGCCAGCAGCTTAGCGGCTAGCGGGAACACCGGGGAGCTGTTTTTT.

The genes are TRBV7-4 and TRBJ2-3, with TRBD2 identical over 10 bases. The J call may be in error: the DNA end matches TRBJ2-5 better. Per germline, CDR1 SGHVT and CDR2 SQSDAQ. CDR3 length: 17 residues. Written as DNA, the CDR3 is TGTGCCAGCAGCTTAGGATCCGGACTAGCGGTCCAAGAGACCCAGTACTTC. Protein sequence: CASSLGSGLAVQETQYF.

The V and J genes are TRBV5-6 and TRBJ2-1; perhaps TRBD2 as D (5 bases). The DNA matches TRBJ2-7 better at its end, which makes the J call doubtful. CDR1 is SGHDT and CDR2 is YYEEEE in the germline V gene. The length of the CDR3 is 13 residues. CDR3 residues: CASSPQRAREQYF. The CDR3, as DNA: TGTGCCAGCAGCCCACAGAGGGCGCGGGAGCAGTACTTC.

This clonotype is a singleton in its sample. This chain joins TRBV7-2 and TRBJ2-1, with TRBD1 identical over 9 bases. The end of the DNA fits TRBJ2-7 better, so the J call may be wrong. Germline values: CDR1 SGHTA, CDR2 FQGNSA. This CDR3 spans 15 amino acids. The CDR3 spells CASSPDRGRSYEQYF. Here the CDR3 DNA reads TGTGCCAGCAGCCCCGACAGGGGGAGGTCCTACGAGCAGTACTTC.

CDR3 bases: TGCGCCAGCAGCTTGGGAGAGGGGACCGGGGAGCTGTTTTTT. Translation: CASSLGEGTGELFF. The chain links TRBV5-1 to TRBJ2-2; D is tentatively TRBD1 or TRBD2 (5 bases each). Trimming took off 0 bases at V and 5 bases at J, with 8 bases between the two ends. This CDR3 spans 14 amino acids. Looked up from germline, CDR1 is SGHRS and CDR2 is YFSETQ.

In its sample, this clonotype was seen a few times. The chain carries TRBV20-1 and TRBJ2-3, with D perhaps TRBD1 (5 bases). Germline CDR1 DFQATT, CDR2 SNEGSKA (reference sequence). With 6 bases removed from V and 4 bases from J, the gap between germline ends came to 11 bases. The CDR3 spans 12 residues. CDR3 in amino acids: CSAQVGADTQYF. The CDR3 DNA reads TGCAGTGCCCAAGTAGGGGCAGATACGCAGTATTTT.

Points on this clonotype: This may be a read error: a much more frequent sequence differs by one nucleotide. This chain connects TRBV27 to TRBJ2-7; TRBD2 agrees at 12 bases. CDR1 is MNHEY, CDR2 SMNVEV, per germline (reference sequence). This CDR3 comprises 14 residues. The V segment lost 4 bases and the J segment 7 bases; nucleotides outside the gene matches: 5. CDR3 sequence (DNA): TGTGCCAGCAGTTCGGGACTAGCGGGCAATGAGCAGTACTTC. Protein product: CASSSGLAGNEQYF.

This clonotype was seen only a few times. The chain is built from TRBV2 and TRBJ2-4; 9 positions match TRBD2. The last part of the DNA fits TRBJ2-7 better; the J call may be wrong. Germline values: CDR1 SNHLY, CDR2 FYNNEI. The CDR3 loop spans 17 amino acids. CDR3 in amino acids: CASSEGEAREGTYEQYF. CDR3 nucleotide sequence: TGTGCCAGCAGTGAAGGGGAGGCGCGGGAGGGAACCTACGAGCAGTACTTC.

This clonotype has more than one count but fewer than ten. The chain combines TRBV12-3 or TRBV12-4 with TRBJ2-1, with 8 nucleotides matching TRBD1. V lost 6 bases to trimming and J lost 2 bases; unmatched junction nucleotides: 3. The CDR3 has 14 amino acids. CDR3 coding DNA: TGTGCCAGCAGACCGACAGGGGCCTACAATGAGCAGTTCTTC. Its protein product is CASRPTGAYNEQFF.